Listed below are T cell receptor beta chains from one sample, sequenced in a study of T cell changes during pregnancy in multiple sclerosis. Assay: immunoSEQ multiplex PCR; the TCRdb copy retains only in-frame clones and omits some. The data hold around 110,000 clones, with 80% to 95% observed a single time. This material consisted of peripheral blood, taken in the third trimester of pregnancy. The receptors stem from a female donor in good health, enrolled as a control in a pregnancy study. CDR3s include the opening cysteine and the closing phenylalanine or tryptophan. The order of the fields is J gene, V gene, CDR3 protein.

TRBJ1-1	TRBV19	CASRKELWNTEAFF
TRBJ1-2	TRBV30	CAWSVSRASGYTF
TRBJ1-1	TRBV21-1	CASSKIQGSMNTEAFF
TRBJ2-3	TRBV5-1	CASSPQEGDTQYF
TRBJ2-3	TRBV6-6	CASSRLGGDTDTQYF
TRBJ1-2	TRBV11-2	CASSLGGLGYTF
TRBJ1-6	TRBV7-2	CASSLAGQTHNSPLHF
TRBJ1-2	TRBV6-5	CASSYEPRGGYGYTF
TRBJ2-1	TRBV6-4	CASSAGLSNYNEQFF
TRBJ2-7	TRBV6-6	CASIGDRGNEQYF
TRBJ1-2	TRBV7-8	CASSPPGRAGYTF
TRBJ2-5	TRBV19	CASSMGREETQYF
TRBJ1-3	TRBV7-9	CASSLVGQGPFEQGNTIYF